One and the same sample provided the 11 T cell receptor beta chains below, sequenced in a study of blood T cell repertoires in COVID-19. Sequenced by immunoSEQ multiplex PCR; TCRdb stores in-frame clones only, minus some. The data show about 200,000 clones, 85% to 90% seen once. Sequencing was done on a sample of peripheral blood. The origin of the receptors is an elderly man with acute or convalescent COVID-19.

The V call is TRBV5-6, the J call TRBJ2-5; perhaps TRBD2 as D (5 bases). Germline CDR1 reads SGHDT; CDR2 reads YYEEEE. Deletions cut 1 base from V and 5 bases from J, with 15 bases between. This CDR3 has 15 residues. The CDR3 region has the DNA TGTGCCAGCAGCTTGCTGGGGATAACGGGGGAGACCCAGTACTTC. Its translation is CASSLLGITGETQYF.

The CDR3 coding sequence is TGCGCCAGCAGCTTGTCAGGGGGCCAAGTCGTAGGGACCCAGTACTTC. Amino acids: CASSLSGGQVVGTQYF. The genes are TRBV5-1 and TRBJ2-5, with 8 bases identical to TRBD1. The V segment lost 1 base and the J segment 7 bases; nucleotides outside the gene matches: 12. CDR3 size: 16 residues. Germline assignment: CDR1 SGHRS and CDR2 YFSETQ.

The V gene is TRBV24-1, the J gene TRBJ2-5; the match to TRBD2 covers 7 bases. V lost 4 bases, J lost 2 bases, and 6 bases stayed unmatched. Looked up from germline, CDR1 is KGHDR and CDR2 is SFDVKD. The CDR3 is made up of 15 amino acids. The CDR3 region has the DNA TGTGCCACCAGTGAGCCTTCTAGCGGACAAGAGACCCAGTACTTC. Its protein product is CATSEPSSGQETQYF.

CDR3 nucleotide sequence: TGTGCCAGCAGTGACGGGCCGGGAGTCGGTAAAACCTACGAGCAGTACTTC. This translates into CASSDGPGVGKTYEQYF. The V call is TRBV6-1, the J call TRBJ2-7; D possibly corresponds to TRBD2 (6 bases). The CDR3 extends over 17 amino acids. Trimming pared 3 bases from V and 2 bases from J, leaving 20 bases between. The germline V gene has CDR1 MNHNS and CDR2 SASEGT.

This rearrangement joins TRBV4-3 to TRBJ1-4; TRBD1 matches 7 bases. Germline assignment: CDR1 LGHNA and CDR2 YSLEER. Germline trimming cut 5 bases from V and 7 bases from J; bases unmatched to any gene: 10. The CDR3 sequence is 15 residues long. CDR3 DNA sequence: TGCGCCAGCAGCTCACAGGGGACCGGGAGTGAAAAACTGTTTTTT. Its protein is CASSSQGTGSEKLFF.

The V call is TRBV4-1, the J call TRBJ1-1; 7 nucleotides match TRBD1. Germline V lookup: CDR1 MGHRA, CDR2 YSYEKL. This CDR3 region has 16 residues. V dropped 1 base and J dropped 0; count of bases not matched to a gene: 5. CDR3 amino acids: CASSQGVDRVNTEAFF. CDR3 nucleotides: TGCGCCAGCAGCCAAGGAGTTGACAGGGTGAACACTGAAGCTTTCTTT.

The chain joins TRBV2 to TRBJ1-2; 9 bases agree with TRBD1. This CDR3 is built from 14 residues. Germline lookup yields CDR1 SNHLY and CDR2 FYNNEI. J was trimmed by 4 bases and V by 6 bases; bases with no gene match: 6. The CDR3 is CASREIQGAYGYTF. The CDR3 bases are TGTGCCAGCAGGGAAATACAGGGGGCCTATGGCTACACCTTC.

CDR3 loop: CASSPLRTSPNNEQFF. CDR3 in DNA: TGTGCCAGCAGCCCGTTGAGGACTAGCCCAAACAATGAGCAGTTCTTC. J is TRBJ2-1 and V is TRBV7-2, with 8 bases identical to TRBD2. This CDR3 comprises 16 residues. CDR1 and CDR2 (germline): SGHTA, FQGNSA. The V and J ends lost 5 bases and 5 bases, in that order; junction bases with no gene match: 11. Filled out from reference TRBV7-2 and TRBJ2-1, the complete variable domain reads GAGVSQSPSNKVTEKGKDVELRCDPISGHTALYWYRQSLGQGLEFLIYFQGNSAPDKSGLPSDRFSAERTGGSVSTLTIQRTQQEDSAVYLCASSPLRTSPNNEQFFGPGTRLTVL.

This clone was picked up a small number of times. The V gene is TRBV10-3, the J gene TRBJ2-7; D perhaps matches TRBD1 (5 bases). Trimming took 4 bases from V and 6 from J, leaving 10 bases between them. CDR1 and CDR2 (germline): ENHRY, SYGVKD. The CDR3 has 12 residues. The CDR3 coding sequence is TGTGCCATCAGTGTTCAGGGAAGCGAGCAGTACGTC. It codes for CAISVQGSEQYV.

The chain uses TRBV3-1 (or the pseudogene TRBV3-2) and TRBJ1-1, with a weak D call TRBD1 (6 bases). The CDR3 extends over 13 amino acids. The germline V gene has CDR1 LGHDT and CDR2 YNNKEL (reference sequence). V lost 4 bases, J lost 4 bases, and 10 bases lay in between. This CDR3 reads CASSLTGTTEAFF. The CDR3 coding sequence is TGTGCCAGCAGCCTTACAGGGACCACTGAAGCTTTCTTT.

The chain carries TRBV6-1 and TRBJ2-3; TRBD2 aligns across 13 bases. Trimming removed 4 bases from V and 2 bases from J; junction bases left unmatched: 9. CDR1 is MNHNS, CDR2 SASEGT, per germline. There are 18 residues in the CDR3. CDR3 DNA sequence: TGTGCCAGCAGTGGGAAGTCGGGACTAGCGGGGCCCACAGATACGCAGTATTTT. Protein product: CASSGKSGLAGPTDTQYF.